This TCR beta chain is drawn from a study of blood T cell repertoires in COVID-19 (TCRdb year 2020). For the study in its entirety: Collaborator samples came from the United States, Italy and Spain and covered acute and convalescent phases of COVID-19. The prospective study material was composed of cDNA or gDNA derived from T cells, B-cell-depleted T cells, or PBMCs. The dataset comprised deeply sampled blood TCRbeta repertoires from subjects exposed to, actively infected with, or recovered from COVID-19. The repertoires were released in a freely available public database intended as a resource for research on the immune response to SARS-CoV-2. The samples were drawn from two sources: the first 160 participants of the ongoing ImmuneRACE study, and 1,000 to 1,500 subjects contributed by 6 global collaborators. A de-identified subject ID, COVID-19 status, age in years and sex were almost always included in the sample metadata. Where available, HLA class I and class II types were obtained from metadata supplied by the sample provider rather than from assay-based typing. Study-wide conclusions, independent of this receptor: Clinical and demographic metadata were provided uncurated, with the amount varying by source and participant.

Participants in the prospective study were enrolled through a virtual design, were aged about 18 to 90 years, and lived in approximately 25 United States geographic areas. In the prospective study, participants were assigned to cohorts based on the clinical history participants reported in a screening survey and a study questionnaire. ImmuneRACE Cohort 3 recovered participants were defined by two consecutive negative NP/OP PCR tests, healthcare professional clearance, or symptom resolution. Mobile phlebotomists in the prospective study collected whole blood, serum and a nasopharyngeal or oropharyngeal swab from every participant. Participants in the prospective study had the option to provide additional blood draws and questionnaires over a 2-month period. Prospective study blood samples were shipped either frozen or at room temperature before DNA extraction. As to this clone: It has no known antigen specificity. No clone much larger than this one lies a single base away; base qualities are absent.

From its cysteine to its phenylalanine, the CDR3 spans 16 amino acids. Only the CDR3 DNA stays, 48 bases, in frame from base 1. The germline V gene yields SGHDN for CDR1 and FVKESK for CDR2. V is cut by 1 base and J by 0 bases, and the space between the germline ends is 11 bases. TCRbeta CDR3 regions were amplified from genomic DNA using the immunoSEQ Assay, a bias-controlled multiplex PCR. The paper's data handling went like this. The number of nucleated cells in each sample was estimated from the amplification of reference gene primers within the assay. Sequence reads were collapsed and filtered to measure the absolute abundance of every unique TCRbeta CDR3 rearrangement. For each sample, productive Simpson clonality was calculated as the square root of Simpson's diversity index across productive rearrangements. TCRdb took this table from immuneACCESS and kept in-frame rearrangements with V and J called. Such tables lack part of the clones; where checked against another copy, unresolved V genes explain under half of the gap, and the rest is unexplained. That table is the source of V, J and clone size, and D and trimming were worked out from the DNA. The sample profile shows approximately 200,000 clones; roughly 84% of them were found once. 2.5% to 3.5% of the sample belongs to the ten largest clones.

The receptor was derived from a woman in her twenties or thirties who had recovered from COVID-19. The sequencing input was PBMCs or T cells enriched from blood (not recorded which). The chain is made from TRBV14 and TRBJ2-3, with a tentative D gene TRBD1 over 5 matching bases. The sequence in DNA is TGTGCCAGCAGCCAAGTTTCAGGGTTTAGCACAGATACGCAGTATTTT. It translates to CASSQVSGFSTDTQYF.